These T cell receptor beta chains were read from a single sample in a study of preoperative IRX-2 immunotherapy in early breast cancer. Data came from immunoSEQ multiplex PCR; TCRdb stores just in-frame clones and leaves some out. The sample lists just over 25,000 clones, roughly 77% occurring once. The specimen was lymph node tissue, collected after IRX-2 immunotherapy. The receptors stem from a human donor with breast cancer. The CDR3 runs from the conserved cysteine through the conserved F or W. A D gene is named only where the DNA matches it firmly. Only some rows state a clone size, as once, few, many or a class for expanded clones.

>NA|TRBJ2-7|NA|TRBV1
CASSQGLSSYEQYF
TGCGCCAGCAGCCAAGGACTTAGCTCCTACGAGCAGTACTTC
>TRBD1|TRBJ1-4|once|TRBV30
CAWSVRGTGNEKLFF
TGTGCCTGGAGTGTCAGGGGGACAGGGAATGAAAAACTGTTTTTT
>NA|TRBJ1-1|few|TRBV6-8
CASGGHYNTEAFF
TGTGCCAGCGGGGGTCATTATAACACTGAAGCTTTCTTT
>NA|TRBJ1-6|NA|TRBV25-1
CASSEYRGEKSPLHF
TGTGCCAGCAGTGAATACAGGGGAGAGAAATCACCCCTCCACTTT
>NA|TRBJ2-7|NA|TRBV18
CASSPAGYEQYF
TGTGCCAGCTCACCAGCCGGCTACGAGCAGTACTTC
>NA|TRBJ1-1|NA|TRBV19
CASSMARNTEAFF
TGTGCCAGTAGTATGGCGAGGAACACTGAAGCTTTCTTT
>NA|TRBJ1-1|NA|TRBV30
CAWKIPGSTEAFF
TGTGCCTGGAAAATTCCGGGAAGCACTGAAGCTTTCTTT
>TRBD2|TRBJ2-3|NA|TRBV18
CASSPPASGAYTDTQYF
TGTGCCAGCTCACCACCGGCTAGCGGGGCCTACACAGATACGCAGTATTTT
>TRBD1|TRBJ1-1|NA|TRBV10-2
CASSDHTGGLNTEAFF
TGCGCCAGCAGCGACCATACAGGGGGTTTGAACACTGAAGCTTTCTTT
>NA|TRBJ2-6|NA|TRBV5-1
CASSLGLDGAGANVLTF
TGCGCCAGCAGCTTGGGGCTTGACGGCGCTGGGGCCAACGTCCTGACTTTC
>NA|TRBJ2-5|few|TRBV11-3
CASSFNRVTQETQYF
TGTGCCAGCAGCTTTAACAGGGTAACCCAAGAGACCCAGTACTTC
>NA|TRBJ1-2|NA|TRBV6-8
CASSDSRGGYGYTF
TGTGCCAGCAGTGATAGCAGGGGAGGCTATGGCTACACCTTC
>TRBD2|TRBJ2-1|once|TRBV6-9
CASSYQRDEQFF
TGTGCCAGCAGCTACCAGCGGGACGAGCAGTTCTTC
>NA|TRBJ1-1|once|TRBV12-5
CASTRTDVAFF
TGTGCCAGCACCAGGACGGACGTAGCTTTCTTT
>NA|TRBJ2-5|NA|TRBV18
CASSPRMPPETQYF
TGTGCCAGCTCACCACGGATGCCGCCAGAGACCCAGTACTTC
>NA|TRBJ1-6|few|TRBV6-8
CASSSLPRDKSSYNSPLHF
TGTGCCAGCAGTAGCCTTCCCCGGGACAAGAGCTCCTATAATTCACCCCTCCACTTT
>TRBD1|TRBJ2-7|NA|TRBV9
CASRVRGYEQYF
TGTGCCAGCAGGGTCAGGGGGTACGAGCAGTACTTC
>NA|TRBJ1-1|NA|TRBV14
CASRDLDGTEAFF
TGTGCCAGCAGAGACCTGGATGGCACTGAAGCTTTCTTT
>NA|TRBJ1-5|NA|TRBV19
CASSIGPGGNQPQHF
TGTGCCAGTAGTATAGGTCCAGGGGGCAATCAGCCCCAGCATTTT
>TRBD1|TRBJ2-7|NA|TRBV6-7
CASSSPPTGVYEQYF
TGTGCCAGCAGTTCCCCCCCGACAGGGGTCTACGAGCAGTACTTC
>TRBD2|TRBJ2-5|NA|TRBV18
CASRTGLEETQYF
TGTGCCAGCCGAACGGGACTAGAAGAGACCCAGTACTTC
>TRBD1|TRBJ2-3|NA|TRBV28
CASSQGQGLDVTDTQYF
TGTGCCAGCAGCCAGGGACAGGGTTTGGATGTTACAGATACGCAGTATTTT
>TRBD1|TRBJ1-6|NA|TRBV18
CASSYSPGQDNSPLHF
TGTGCCAGCTCATACTCCCCGGGACAGGATAATTCACCCCTCCACTTT
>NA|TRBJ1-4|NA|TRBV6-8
CASSYSPGRTRYLFF
TGTGCCAGCAGTTACTCTCCCGGACGGACGCGTTACCTGTTTTTT
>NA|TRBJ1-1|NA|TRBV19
CASSISSSNTEAFF
TGTGCCAGTAGTATTTCTTCATCGAACACTGAAGCTTTCTTT
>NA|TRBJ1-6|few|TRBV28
CASTPGRAYNSPLHF
TGTGCCAGCACCCCGGGAAGAGCCTATAATTCACCCCTCCACTTT
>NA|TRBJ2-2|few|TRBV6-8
CASSSLMSGELFF
TGTGCCAGCAGTTCTCTTATGAGCGGGGAGCTGTTTTTT
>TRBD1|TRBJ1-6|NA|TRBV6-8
CASSLTVGGPWPLHF
TGTGCCAGCAGTTTAACTGTAGGGGGCCCTTGGCCCCTCCACTTT
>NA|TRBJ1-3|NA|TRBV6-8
CASRGFWDSGNTIYF
TGTGCCAGCAGGGGGTTCTGGGACTCTGGAAACACCATATATTTT
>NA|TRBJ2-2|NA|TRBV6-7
CASSRRGHNTGELFF
TGTGCCAGCAGTAGGAGGGGGCATAACACCGGGGAGCTGTTTTTT
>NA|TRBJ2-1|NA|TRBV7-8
CASSPSVGYNEQFF
TGTGCCAGCAGCCCCTCGGTGGGTTACAATGAGCAGTTCTTC
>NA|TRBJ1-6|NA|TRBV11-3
CASSGTTGIYNSPLHF
TGTGCCAGCAGCGGGACGACAGGAATCTATAATTCACCCCTCCACTTT
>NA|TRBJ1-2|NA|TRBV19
CASSIDHAQHYGYTF
TGTGCCAGTAGTATAGATCACGCACAGCACTATGGCTACACCTTC
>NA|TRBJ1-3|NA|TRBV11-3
CASSLTRAGNTIYF
TGTGCCAGCAGCTTAACCCGGGCTGGAAACACCATATATTTT
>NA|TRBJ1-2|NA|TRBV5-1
CASSLAPDSYGYTF
TGCGCCAGCAGCCTTGCCCCAGATAGCTATGGCTACACCTTC
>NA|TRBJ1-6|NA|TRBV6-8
CASSFQGPNSPLHF
TGTGCCAGCAGTTTCCAGGGGCCCAATTCACCCCTCCACTTT
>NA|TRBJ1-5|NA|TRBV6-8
CASSPSGMGGNQPQHF
TGTGCCAGCAGCCCCTCGGGCATGGGGGGCAATCAGCCCCAGCATTTT